These 9 T cell receptor beta chains were sequenced from one sample in a study of blood T cell repertoires in COVID-19. Profiled with immunoSEQ multiplex PCR; TCRdb holds only in-frame clones, not every one. The top ten hold 1.7% of the sample, which has fewer than 350,000 clones, around 91% seen once. The source material was PBMCs or T cells enriched from blood (not recorded which). These receptors came from a woman aged 18-35 years with acute COVID-19.

The chain couples TRBV9 to TRBJ2-1, with TRBD2 identical over 7 bases. The V segment lost 2 bases and the J segment 8 bases; nucleotides outside the gene matches: 13. CDR3 length: 16 amino acids. Looked up from germline, CDR1 is SGDLS and CDR2 is YYNGEE. The CDR3 sequence: CASSVVGGGPVDEQFF. CDR3 DNA: TGTGCCAGCAGCGTCGTGGGGGGAGGGCCTGTCGATGAGCAGTTCTTC.

This clone was detected only once. V gene TRBV3-1 (or the pseudogene TRBV3-2) combines with J gene TRBJ1-5; D remains unclear. The ends were cut back, 0 bases at V and 3 bases at J, with 9 bases in the middle. This CDR3 comprises 15 residues. Germline-derived CDR1 and CDR2 are LGHDT and YNNKEL (reference sequence). The CDR3 here is CASSQDGGLNQPQHF. In DNA, the CDR3 is TGTGCCAGCAGCCAAGATGGAGGACTCAATCAGCCCCAGCATTTT.

V and J are TRBV18 and TRBJ1-3; TRBD1 might be the D (5 bases). V gave up 5 bases and J gave up 0 bases, with 14 bases separating them. This CDR3 has 16 residues. The V gene's germline CDR1 is KGHSH and CDR2 LQKENI. This CDR3 reads CASSATGTHSGNTIYF. For the CDR3, the DNA is TGTGCCAGCTCAGCAACCGGGACTCACTCTGGAAACACCATATATTTT.

The chain combines TRBV9 with TRBJ2-5; TRBD2 aligns across 7 bases. The germline V gene encodes CDR1 SGDLS and CDR2 YYNGEE. The junction had 5 bases not matched to a gene; V was cut back by 0 bases and J by 6 bases. This CDR3 has 14 residues. The CDR3 is CASSVGGGPQTQYF. The CDR3 DNA reads as TGTGCCAGCAGCGTAGGGGGGGGACCCCAGACCCAGTACTTC.

The gene calls are TRBV7-7 and TRBJ2-1; TRBD2 matches at 10 bases. V was pared by 5 bases and J by 0 bases, with 7 bases of the junction left unmatched. The CDR3 is made up of 17 amino acids. Germline V lookup: CDR1 SSHAT, CDR2 FNYEAQ (reference sequence). The CDR3 here is CASSPGLAESSYNEQFF. Here the CDR3 DNA reads TGTGCCAGCAGCCCAGGACTAGCGGAAAGCTCCTACAATGAGCAGTTCTTC.

The chain recombines TRBV27 with TRBJ2-1; 9 nucleotides line up with TRBD1. CDR3 length: 18 residues. The germline gives CDR1 MNHEY, CDR2 SMNVEV (reference sequence). After removal of 5 bases from V and 3 bases from J, the junction contained 14 bases not matched to a gene. CDR3 coding DNA: TGTGCCAGCAGTCTTCATCCAGAAACGGGACAGGGCTACAATGAGCAGTTCTTC. Its translation: CASSLHPETGQGYNEQFF.

The rearrangement uses TRBV28 and TRBJ1-2; 8 nucleotides align to TRBD1. The V gene's germline CDR1 is MDHEN and CDR2 SYDVKM. V was clipped by 3 bases and J by 5 bases; unmatched bases: 8. CDR3 length: 15 residues. CDR3 DNA: TGTGCCAGCAGTTTGATCGACAGGGGCGGGTATGGCTACACCTTC. Translation: CASSLIDRGGYGYTF.

V usage is TRBV5-6 and J usage is TRBJ2-2; D unresolved. The germline gives CDR1 SGHDT, CDR2 YYEEEE. V shed 0 bases and J shed 5 bases, with 5 bases lying between them. The CDR3 runs to 13 residues. CDR3 coding DNA: TGTGCCAGCAGCTTGGGAGATACCGGGGAGCTGTTTTTT. This sequence encodes CASSLGDTGELFF.

This clone has a single count. The rearrangement uses TRBV7-9 and TRBJ1-1, with D perhaps TRBD1 (6 bases). V gave up 1 base and J gave up 3 bases, with 6 bases separating them. CDR3 length: 13 residues. CDR1 is SEHNR and CDR2 is FQNEAQ in the germline V gene (reference sequence). The chain's CDR3 is CASSLDRDTEAFF. CDR3 DNA sequence: TGTGCCAGCAGCTTAGACAGGGACACTGAAGCTTTCTTT.